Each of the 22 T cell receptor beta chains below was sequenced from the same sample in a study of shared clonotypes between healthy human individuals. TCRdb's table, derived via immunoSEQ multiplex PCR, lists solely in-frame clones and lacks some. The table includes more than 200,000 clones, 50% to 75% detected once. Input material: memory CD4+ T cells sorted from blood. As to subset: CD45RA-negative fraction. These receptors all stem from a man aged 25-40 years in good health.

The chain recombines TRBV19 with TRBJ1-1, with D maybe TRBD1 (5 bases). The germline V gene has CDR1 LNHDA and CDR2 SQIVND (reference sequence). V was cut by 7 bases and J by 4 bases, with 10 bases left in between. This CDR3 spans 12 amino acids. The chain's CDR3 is CASNQGGTEAFF. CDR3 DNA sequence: TGTGCCAGTAACCAGGGAGGCACTGAAGCTTTCTTT. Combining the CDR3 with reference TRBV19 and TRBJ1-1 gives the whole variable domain DGGITQSPKYLFRKEGQNVTLSCEQNLNHDAMYWYRQDPGQGLRLIYYSQIVNDFQKGDIAEGYSVSREKKESFPLTVTSAQKNPTAFYLCASNQGGTEAFFGQGTRLTVV.

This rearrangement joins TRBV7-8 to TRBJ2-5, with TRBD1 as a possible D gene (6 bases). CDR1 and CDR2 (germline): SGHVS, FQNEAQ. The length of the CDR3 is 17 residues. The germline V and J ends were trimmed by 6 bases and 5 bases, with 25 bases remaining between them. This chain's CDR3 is CASRRSSRGRLVETQYF. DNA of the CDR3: TGTGCCAGCAGGCGGTCAAGCAGGGGTCGATTGGTCGAGACCCAGTACTTC.

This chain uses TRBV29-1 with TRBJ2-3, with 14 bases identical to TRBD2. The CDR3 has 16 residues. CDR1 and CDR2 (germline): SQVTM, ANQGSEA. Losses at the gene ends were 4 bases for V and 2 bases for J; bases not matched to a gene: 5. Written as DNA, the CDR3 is TGCAGCGTTGGGACTAGCGGGAGGCCGTACACAGATACGCAGTATTTT. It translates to CSVGTSGRPYTDTQYF.

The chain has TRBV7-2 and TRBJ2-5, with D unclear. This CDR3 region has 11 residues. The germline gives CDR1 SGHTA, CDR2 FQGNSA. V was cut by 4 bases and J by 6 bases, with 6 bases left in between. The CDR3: CASSSRQTQYF. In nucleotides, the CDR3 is TGTGCCAGCAGCTCGCGGCAGACCCAGTACTTC.

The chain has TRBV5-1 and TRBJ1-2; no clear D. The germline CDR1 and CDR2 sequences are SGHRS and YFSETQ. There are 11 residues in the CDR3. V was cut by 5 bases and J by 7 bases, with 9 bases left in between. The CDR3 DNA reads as TGCGCCAGCAGGAGCGCGGGTGGCTACACCTTC. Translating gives CASRSAGGYTF.

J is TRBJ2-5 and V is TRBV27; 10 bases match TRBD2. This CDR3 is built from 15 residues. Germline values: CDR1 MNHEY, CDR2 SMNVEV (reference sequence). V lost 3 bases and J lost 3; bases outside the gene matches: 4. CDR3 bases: TGTGCCAGCAGTTTTGTCCTAGCGGGAGAAGAGACCCAGTACTTC. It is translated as CASSFVLAGEETQYF.

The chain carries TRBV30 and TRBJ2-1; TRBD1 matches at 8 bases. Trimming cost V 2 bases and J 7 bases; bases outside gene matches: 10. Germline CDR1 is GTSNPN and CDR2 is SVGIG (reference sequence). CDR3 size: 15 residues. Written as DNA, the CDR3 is TGTGCCTGGAGTTATGGACAGGGCTCGTGGAATGAGCAGTTCTTC. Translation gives CAWSYGQGSWNEQFF.

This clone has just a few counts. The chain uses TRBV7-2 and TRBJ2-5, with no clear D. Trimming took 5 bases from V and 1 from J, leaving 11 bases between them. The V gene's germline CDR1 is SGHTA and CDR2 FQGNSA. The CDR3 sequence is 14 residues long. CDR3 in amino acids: CASSRGPGQETQYF. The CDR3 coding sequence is TGTGCCAGCAGCCGAGGACCCGGCCAAGAGACCCAGTACTTC.

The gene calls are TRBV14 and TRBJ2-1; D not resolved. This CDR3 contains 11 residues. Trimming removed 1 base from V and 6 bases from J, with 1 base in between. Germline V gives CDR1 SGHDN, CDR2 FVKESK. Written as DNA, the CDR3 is TGTGCCAGCAGCCAAGCCAATGAGCAGTTCTTC. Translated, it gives CASSQANEQFF.

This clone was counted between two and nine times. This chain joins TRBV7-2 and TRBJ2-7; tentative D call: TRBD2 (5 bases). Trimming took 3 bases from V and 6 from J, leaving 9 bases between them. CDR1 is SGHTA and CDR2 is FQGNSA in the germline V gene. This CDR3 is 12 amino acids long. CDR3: CASSFDYSEQYF. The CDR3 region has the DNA TGTGCCAGCAGCTTCGACTATTCCGAGCAGTACTTC.

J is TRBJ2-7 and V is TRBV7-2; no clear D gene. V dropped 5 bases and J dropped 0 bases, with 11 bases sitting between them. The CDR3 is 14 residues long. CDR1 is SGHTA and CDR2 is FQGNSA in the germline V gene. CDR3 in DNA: TGTGCCAGCAGCCCTCAGAAGGGCTCCTACGAGCAGTACTTC. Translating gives CASSPQKGSYEQYF.

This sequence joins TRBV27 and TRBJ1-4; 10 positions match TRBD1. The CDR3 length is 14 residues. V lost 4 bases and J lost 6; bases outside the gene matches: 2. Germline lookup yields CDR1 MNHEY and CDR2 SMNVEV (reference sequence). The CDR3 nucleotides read TGTGCCAGCAGTTCCGGGACAGGGGATGAAAAACTGTTTTTT. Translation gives CASSSGTGDEKLFF.

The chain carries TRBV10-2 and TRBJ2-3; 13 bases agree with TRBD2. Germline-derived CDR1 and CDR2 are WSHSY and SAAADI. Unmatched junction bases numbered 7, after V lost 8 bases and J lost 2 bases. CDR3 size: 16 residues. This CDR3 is CASGGLAGALTDTQYF. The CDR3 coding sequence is TGCGCCAGCGGAGGACTAGCGGGGGCACTCACAGATACGCAGTATTTT.

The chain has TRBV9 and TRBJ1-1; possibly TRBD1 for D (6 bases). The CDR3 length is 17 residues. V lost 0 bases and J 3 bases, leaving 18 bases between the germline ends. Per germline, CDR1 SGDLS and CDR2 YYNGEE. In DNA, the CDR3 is TGTGCCAGCAGCGTAGCTCCGGGACACCGAACGGACACTGAAGCTTTCTTT. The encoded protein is CASSVAPGHRTDTEAFF.

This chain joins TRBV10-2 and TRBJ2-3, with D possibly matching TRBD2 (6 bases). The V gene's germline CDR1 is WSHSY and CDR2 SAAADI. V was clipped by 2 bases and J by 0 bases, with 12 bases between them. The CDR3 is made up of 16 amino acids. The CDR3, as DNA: TGCGCCAGCAGTGAGCGTCGGGAGAGGAGCACAGATACGCAGTATTTT. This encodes CASSERRERSTDTQYF.

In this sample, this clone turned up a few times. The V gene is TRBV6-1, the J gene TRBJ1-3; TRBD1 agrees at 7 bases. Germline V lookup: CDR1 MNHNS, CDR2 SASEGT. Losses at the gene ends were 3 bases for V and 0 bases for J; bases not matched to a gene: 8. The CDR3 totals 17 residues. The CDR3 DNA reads TGTGCCAGCAGTGAGAGACAGGGACTCTCCTCTGGAAACACCATATATTTT. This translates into CASSERQGLSSGNTIYF.

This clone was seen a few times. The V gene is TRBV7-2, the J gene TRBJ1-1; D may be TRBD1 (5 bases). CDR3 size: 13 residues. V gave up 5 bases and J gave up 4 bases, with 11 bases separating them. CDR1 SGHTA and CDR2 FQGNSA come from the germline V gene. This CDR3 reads CASSRNQGTEAFF. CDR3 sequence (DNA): TGTGCCAGCAGCAGAAACCAGGGCACTGAAGCTTTCTTT.

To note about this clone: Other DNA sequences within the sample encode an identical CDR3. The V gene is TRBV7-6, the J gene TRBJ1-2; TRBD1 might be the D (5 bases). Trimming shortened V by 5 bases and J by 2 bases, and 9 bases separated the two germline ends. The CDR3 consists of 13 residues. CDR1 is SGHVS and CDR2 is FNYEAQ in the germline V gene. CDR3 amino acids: CASSPDRNYGYTF. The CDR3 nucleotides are TGTGCCAGCAGCCCCGACAGAAACTATGGCTACACCTTC.

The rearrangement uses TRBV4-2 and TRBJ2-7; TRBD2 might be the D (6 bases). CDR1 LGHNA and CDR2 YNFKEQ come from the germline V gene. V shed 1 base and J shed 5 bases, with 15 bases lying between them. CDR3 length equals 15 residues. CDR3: CASSQGGGGKNEQYF. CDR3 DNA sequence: TGTGCCAGCAGCCAAGGGGGTGGGGGGAAAAACGAGCAGTACTTC.

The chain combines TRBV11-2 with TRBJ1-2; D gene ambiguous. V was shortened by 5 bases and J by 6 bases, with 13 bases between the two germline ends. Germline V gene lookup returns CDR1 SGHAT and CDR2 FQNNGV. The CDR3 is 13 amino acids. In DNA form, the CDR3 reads TGTGCCAGCAGCCCCGCCGGAATCAATGGCTACACCTTC. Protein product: CASSPAGINGYTF. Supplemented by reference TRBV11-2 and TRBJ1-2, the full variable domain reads EAGVAQSPRYKIIEKRQSVAFWCNPISGHATLYWYQQILGQGPKLLIQFQNNGVVDDSQLPKDRFSAERLKGVDSTLKIQPAKLEDSAVYLCASSPAGINGYTFGSGTRLTVV.

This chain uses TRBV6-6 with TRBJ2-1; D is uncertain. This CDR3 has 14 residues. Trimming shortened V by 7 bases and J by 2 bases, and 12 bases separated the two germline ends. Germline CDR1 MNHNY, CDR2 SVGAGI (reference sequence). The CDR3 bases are TGTGCCAGCACCCCGCACCCCACCTACAATGAGCAGTTCTTC. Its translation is CASTPHPTYNEQFF.

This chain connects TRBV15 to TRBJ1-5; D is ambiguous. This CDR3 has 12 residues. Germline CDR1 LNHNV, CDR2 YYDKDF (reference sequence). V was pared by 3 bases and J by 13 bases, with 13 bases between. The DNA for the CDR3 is TGTGCCACCAGCAGGGCCACTTCTCGACAGCATTTT. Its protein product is CATSRATSRQHF.